This is a list of T cell receptor beta chains from one sample in a study of blood T cells in healthy people across ages. One entry per CDR3 protein, called by TCRdb with MiXCR from the 5' RACE reads. The table shows approximately 900,000 distinct CDR3 sequences, with roughly 48% occurring only once. Specimen: blood. The source is a man under 40 in good health. Both conserved end residues are part of each CDR3. The D gene is left open where the match is weak. Clone size is shown for a subset of rows, as once, few, many or a class of expanded clone.

TRBJ2-5	-	-	TRBV11-2	TGTGCCAGCAGCCCGGACAGAACCTACAATGAGCAGTACTTC	CASSPDRTYNEQYF
TRBJ2-3	TRBD2	-	TRBV6-1	TGTGCCAGCAGACGTCTTCAGCGGGGGCTGGGAAACACAGATACGCAGTATTTT	CASRRLQRGLGNTDTQYF
TRBJ2-5	-	-	TRBV29-1	TGCAGCGTGACGGAAGAGACCCAGTACTTC	CSVTEETQYF
TRBJ1-2	TRBD1	few	TRBV3-1	TGTGCCAGCAGCCAGAACTCGGGACAGAGGGGCTACACCTTC	CASSQNSGQRGYTF
TRBJ1-2	-	few	TRBV4-1	TGCGCCAGCAGCCCGAACCTACAGGGTATAGACTATGGCTACACCTTC	CASSPNLQGIDYGYTF
TRBJ2-4	-	-	TRBV12-3/TRBV12-4	TGTGCCAGCAGTTTCACAGGAGCCAGAAACATTCAGTACTTC	CASSFTGARNIQYF
TRBJ1-6	-	-	TRBV20-1	TGCGGTGCTAGGGCCGGGACATCGAATAATTCACCCCTCCACTTT	CGARAGTSNNSPLHF
TRBJ1-2	-	-	TRBV6-1	TGTGCCAGCAGTTTACAGGGTAGTAACCATGGCTACACCTTC	CASSLQGSNHGYTF
TRBJ2-7	-	-	TRBV7-9	TGTGCCAGCGCCGATTCCGACGAGCAGTACTTC	CASADSDEQYF
TRBJ1-1	-	-	TRBV21-1	TGTGCCAGCATCAGGCCGAGAGGAGCTTTCTTT	CASIRPRGAFF
TRBJ2-3	-	few	TRBV4-1	TGCGCCAGCAGCCAAGACAACAGCAACACAGATACGCAGTATTTT	CASSQDNSNTDTQYF
TRBJ1-2	-	-	TRBV29-1	TGCAGCGTTGAGGCTCGGGCGGGGGACTATGGCTACACCTTC	CSVEARAGDYGYTF
TRBJ2-3	TRBD2	few	TRBV11-2	TGTGCCAGCAGGCGTCCAAGCGGGGGGGCCTCGGATACGCAGTATTTT	CASRRPSGGASDTQYF
TRBJ2-3	TRBD2	-	TRBV20-1	TGCAGTGCTTCACTAGCGGGGGGGCGGAGCACAGATACGCAGTATTTT	CSASLAGGRSTDTQYF
TRBJ1-2	TRBD1	-	TRBV12-3/TRBV12-4	TGTGCCAGCAGTTACAGGGGCCATGGCTACACCTTC	CASSYRGHGYTF
TRBJ2-3	TRBD1	-	TRBV25-1	TGTGCCAGCAGTGACTATGACAGGGAACAGTATTTT	CASSDYDREQYF
TRBJ2-2	TRBD1	few	TRBV18	TGTGCCAGCTCAACGGGACAGGGGGATACCGGGGAGCTGTTTTTT	CASSTGQGDTGELFF
TRBJ2-5	-	few	TRBV5-1	TGCGCCAGCAGCTTTGACCAGCAAGAGACCCAGTACTTC	CASSFDQQETQYF
TRBJ1-5	-	-	TRBV6-1	TGTGCCAGCAGTGAGCCAGGGGCCCTTGTTGGGCCCCAGCATTTT	CASSEPGALVGPQHF
TRBJ2-1	TRBD1	-	TRBV6-1	TGTGCCAGCTTCTTTGGGGGACAGGGAGCAGGCTCCTACAATGAGCAGTTCTTC	CASFFGGQGAGSYNEQFF
TRBJ2-5	-	-	TRBV3-1	TGTGCCAGCAGCCCTTCCAGGGTACGACAAGAGACCCAGTACTTC	CASSPSRVRQETQYF
TRBJ2-5	TRBD1	-	TRBV11-2	TGTGCCAGCAGCTTGGACAGGGGGCGCCCAGAGACCCAGTACTTC	CASSLDRGRPETQYF